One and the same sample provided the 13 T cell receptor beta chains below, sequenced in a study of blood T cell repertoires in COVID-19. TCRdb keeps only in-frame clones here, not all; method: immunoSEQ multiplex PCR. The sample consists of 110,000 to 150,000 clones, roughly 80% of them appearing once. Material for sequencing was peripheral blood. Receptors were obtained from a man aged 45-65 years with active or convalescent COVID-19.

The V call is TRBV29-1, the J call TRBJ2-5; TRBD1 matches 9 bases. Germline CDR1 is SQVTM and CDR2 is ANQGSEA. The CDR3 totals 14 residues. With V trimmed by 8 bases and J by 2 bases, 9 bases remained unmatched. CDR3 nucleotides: TGCAGCATCGGGACAGGGTCGGGGCAAGAGACCCAGTACTTC. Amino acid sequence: CSIGTGSGQETQYF.

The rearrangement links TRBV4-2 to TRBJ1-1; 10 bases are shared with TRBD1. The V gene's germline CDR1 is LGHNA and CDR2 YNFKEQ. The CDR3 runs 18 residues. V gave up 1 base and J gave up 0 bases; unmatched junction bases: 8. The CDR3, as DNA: TGTGCCAGCAGCCAAGCGGCAGGGACAGGGGTCATGAACACTGAAGCTTTCTTT. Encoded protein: CASSQAAGTGVMNTEAFF.

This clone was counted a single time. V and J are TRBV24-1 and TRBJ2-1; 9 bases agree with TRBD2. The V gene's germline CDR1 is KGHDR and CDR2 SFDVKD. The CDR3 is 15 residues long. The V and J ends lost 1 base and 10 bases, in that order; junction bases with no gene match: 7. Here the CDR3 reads CATSDFAGGPREQFF. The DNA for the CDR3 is TGTGCCACCAGTGATTTCGCGGGAGGGCCACGGGAGCAGTTCTTC.

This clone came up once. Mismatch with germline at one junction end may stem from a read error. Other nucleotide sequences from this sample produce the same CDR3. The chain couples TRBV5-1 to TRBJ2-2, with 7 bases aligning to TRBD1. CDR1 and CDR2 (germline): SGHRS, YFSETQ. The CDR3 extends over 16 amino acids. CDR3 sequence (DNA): TGCGCCAGCAGCCCACAGACAGGGAAGAACACCGGGGAGCTATTTTTT. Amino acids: CASSPQTGKNTGELFF.

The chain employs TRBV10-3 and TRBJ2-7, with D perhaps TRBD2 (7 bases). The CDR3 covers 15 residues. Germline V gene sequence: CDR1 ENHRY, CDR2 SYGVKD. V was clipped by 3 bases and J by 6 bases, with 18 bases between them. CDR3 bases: TGTGCCATCAGTGATAGCAGGGGATGGGGGGGCGAGCAGTACTTC. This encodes CAISDSRGWGGEQYF.

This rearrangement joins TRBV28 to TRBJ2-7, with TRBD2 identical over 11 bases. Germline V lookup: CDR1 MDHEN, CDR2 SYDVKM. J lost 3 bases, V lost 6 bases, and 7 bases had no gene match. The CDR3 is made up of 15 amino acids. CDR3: CASSPLGTSGYEQYF. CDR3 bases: TGTGCCAGCAGCCCCCTAGGGACTAGCGGCTACGAGCAGTACTTC.

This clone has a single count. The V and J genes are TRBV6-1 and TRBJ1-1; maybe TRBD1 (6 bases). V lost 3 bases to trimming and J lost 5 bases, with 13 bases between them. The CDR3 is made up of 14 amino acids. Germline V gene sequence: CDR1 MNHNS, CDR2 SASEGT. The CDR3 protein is CASSDLDSRTEAFF. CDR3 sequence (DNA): TGTGCCAGCAGTGACCTGGACAGTCGGACTGAAGCTTTCTTT.

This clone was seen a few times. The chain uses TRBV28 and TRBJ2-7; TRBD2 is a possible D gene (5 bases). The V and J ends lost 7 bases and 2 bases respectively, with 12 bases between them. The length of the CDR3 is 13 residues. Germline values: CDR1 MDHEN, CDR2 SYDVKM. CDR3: CASNALGPYEQYF. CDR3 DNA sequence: TGTGCCAGCAATGCACTAGGTCCCTACGAGCAGTACTTC.

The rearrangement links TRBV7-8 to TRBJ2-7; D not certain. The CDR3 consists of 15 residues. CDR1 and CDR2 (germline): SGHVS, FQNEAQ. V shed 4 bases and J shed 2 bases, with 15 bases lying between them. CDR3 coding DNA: TGTGCCAGCAGCTCTCCCCAAGCGAATCCCTACGAGCAGTACTTC. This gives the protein CASSSPQANPYEQYF.

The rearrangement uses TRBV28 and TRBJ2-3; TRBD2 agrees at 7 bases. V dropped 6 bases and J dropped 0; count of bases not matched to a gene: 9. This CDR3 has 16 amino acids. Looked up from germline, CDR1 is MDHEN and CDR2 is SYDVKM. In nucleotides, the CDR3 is TGTGCCAGCAGGCCCCGCGGGAGCGCGAGCACAGATACGCAGTATTTT. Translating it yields CASRPRGSASTDTQYF.

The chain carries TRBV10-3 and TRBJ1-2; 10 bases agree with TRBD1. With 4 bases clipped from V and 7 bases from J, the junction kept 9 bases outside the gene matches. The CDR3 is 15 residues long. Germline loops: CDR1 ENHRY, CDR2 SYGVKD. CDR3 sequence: CAISGVRQGAIGYTF. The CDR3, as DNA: TGTGCCATCAGTGGCGTTAGACAGGGGGCAATTGGCTACACCTTC.

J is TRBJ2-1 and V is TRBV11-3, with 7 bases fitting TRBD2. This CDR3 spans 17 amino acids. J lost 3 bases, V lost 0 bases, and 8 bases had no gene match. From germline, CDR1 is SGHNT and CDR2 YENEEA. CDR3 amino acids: CASSLDAASGFYNEQFF. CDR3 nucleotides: TGTGCCAGCAGCTTAGATGCTGCTAGCGGCTTCTACAATGAGCAGTTCTTC. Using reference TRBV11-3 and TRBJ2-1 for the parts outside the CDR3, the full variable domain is EAGVVQSPRYKIIEKKQPVAFWCNPISGHNTLYWYLQNLGQGPELLIRYENEEAVDDSQLPKDRFSAERLKGVDSTLKIQPAELGDSAVYLCASSLDAASGFYNEQFFGPGTRLTVL.

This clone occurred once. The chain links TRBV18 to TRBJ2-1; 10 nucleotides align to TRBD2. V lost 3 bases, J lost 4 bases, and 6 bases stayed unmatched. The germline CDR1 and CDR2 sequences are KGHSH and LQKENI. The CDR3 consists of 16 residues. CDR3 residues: CASSPALAGLYNEQFF. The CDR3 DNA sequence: TGTGCCAGCTCACCGGCACTAGCGGGGCTATACAATGAGCAGTTCTTC. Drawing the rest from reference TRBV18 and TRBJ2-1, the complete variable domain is NAGVMQNPRHLVRRRGQEARLRCSPMKGHSHVYWYRQLPEEGLKFMVYLQKENIIDESGMPKERFSAEFPKEGPSILRIQQVVRGDSAAYFCASSPALAGLYNEQFFGPGTRLTVL.